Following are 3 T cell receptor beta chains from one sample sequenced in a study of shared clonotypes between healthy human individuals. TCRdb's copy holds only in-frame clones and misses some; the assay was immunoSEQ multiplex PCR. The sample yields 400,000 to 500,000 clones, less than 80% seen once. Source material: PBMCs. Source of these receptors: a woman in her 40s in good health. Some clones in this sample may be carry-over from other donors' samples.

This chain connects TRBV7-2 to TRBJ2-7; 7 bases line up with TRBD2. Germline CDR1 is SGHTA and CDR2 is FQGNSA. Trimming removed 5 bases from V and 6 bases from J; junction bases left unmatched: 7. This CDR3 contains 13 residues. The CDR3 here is CASSPRDYTEQYF. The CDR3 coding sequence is TGTGCCAGCAGCCCCAGGGACTACACCGAGCAGTACTTC. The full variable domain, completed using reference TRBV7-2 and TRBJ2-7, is GAGVSQSPSNKVTEKGKDVELRCDPISGHTALYWYRQSLGQGLEFLIYFQGNSAPDKSGLPSDRFSAERTGGSVSTLTIQRTQQEDSAVYLCASSPRDYTEQYFGPGTRLTVT.

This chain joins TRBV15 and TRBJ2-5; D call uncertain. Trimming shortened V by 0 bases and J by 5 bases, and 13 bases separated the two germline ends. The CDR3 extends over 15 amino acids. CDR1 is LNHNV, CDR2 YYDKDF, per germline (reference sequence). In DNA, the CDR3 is TGTGCCACCAGCAGAGAGACAAATGGGTTGGAGACCCAGTACTTC. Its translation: CATSRETNGLETQYF.

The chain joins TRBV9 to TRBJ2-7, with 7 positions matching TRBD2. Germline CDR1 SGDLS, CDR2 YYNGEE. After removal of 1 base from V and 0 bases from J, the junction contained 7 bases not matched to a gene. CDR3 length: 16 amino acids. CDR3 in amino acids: CASSVSPGGLSYEQYF. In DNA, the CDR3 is TGTGCCAGCAGCGTATCCCCGGGAGGACTCTCCTACGAGCAGTACTTC.